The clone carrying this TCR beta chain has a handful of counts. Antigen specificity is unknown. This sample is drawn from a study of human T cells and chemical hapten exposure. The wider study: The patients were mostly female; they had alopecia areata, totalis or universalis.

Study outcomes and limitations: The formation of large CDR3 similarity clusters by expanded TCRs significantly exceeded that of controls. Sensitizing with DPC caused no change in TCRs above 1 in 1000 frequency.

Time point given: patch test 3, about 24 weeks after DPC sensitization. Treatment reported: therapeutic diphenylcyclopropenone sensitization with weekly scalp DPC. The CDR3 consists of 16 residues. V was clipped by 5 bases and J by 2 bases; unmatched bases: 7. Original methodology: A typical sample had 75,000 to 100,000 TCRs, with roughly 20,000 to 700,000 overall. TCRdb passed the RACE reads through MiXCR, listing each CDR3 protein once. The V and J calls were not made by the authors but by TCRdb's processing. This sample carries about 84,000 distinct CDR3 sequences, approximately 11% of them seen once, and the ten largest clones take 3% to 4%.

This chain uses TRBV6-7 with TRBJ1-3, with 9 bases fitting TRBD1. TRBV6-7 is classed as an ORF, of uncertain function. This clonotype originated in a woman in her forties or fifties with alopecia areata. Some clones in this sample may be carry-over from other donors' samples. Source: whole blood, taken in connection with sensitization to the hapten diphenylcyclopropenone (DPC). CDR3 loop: CASSPSDRGAGNTIYF. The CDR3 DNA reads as TGTGCCAGCAGTCCGAGCGACAGGGGGGCTGGAAACACCATATATTTT.